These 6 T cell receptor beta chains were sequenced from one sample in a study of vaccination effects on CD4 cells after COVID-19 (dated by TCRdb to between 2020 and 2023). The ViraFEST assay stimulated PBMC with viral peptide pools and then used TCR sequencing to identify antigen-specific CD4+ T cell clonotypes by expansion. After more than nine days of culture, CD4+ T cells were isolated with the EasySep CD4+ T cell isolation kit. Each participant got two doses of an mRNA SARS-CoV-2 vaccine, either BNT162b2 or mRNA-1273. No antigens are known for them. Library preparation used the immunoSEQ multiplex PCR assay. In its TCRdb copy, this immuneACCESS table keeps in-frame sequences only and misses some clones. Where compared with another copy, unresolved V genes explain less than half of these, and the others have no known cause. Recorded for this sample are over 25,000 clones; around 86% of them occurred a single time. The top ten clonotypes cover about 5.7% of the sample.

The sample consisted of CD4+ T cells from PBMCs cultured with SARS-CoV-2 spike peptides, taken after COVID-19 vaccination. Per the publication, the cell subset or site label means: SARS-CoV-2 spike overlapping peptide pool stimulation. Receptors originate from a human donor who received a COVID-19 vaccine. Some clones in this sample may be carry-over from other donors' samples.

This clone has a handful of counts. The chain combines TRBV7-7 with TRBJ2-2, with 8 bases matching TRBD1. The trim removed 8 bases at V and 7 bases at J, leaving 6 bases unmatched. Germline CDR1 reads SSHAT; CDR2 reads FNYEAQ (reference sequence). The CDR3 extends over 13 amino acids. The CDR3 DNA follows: TGTGCCAGCGGCGGACAGGGTGGCGGGGAGCTGTTTTTT. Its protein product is CASGGQGGGELFF.

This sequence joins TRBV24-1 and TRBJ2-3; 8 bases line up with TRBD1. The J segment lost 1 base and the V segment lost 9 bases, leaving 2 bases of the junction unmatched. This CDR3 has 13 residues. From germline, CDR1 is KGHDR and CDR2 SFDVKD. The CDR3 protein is CATGGQGTDTQYF. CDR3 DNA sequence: TGTGCCACCGGGGGACAGGGCACAGATACGCAGTATTTT.

The CDR3 coding sequence is TGCGCCAGCAGCTTGGGGCCAAATGAAAAACTGTTTTTT. Its protein product is CASSLGPNEKLFF. The chain carries TRBV5-1 and TRBJ1-4, with D unresolved. Trimming stripped 0 bases from V and 5 bases from J, with 5 bases between. This CDR3 has 13 residues. The germline gives CDR1 SGHRS, CDR2 YFSETQ.

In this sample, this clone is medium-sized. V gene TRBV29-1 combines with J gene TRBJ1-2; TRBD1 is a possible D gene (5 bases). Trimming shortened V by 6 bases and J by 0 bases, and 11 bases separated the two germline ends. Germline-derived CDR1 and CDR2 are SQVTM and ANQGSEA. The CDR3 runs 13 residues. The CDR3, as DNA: TGCAGCGTGGGGACCCAAGCTAACTATGGCTACACCTTC. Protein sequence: CSVGTQANYGYTF.

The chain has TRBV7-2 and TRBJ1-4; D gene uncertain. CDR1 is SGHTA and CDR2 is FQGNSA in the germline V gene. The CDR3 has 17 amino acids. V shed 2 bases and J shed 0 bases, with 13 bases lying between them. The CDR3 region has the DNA TGTGCCAGCAGCTTAAGCGGGGTCGGCGCAACTAATGAAAAACTGTTTTTT. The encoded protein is CASSLSGVGATNEKLFF.

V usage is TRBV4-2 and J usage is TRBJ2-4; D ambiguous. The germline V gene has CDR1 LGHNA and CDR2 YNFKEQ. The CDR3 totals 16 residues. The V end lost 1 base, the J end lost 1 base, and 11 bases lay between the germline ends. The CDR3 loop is CASSQVTGNAKNIQYF. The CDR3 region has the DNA TGTGCCAGCAGCCAAGTCACTGGAAACGCCAAAAACATTCAGTACTTC.